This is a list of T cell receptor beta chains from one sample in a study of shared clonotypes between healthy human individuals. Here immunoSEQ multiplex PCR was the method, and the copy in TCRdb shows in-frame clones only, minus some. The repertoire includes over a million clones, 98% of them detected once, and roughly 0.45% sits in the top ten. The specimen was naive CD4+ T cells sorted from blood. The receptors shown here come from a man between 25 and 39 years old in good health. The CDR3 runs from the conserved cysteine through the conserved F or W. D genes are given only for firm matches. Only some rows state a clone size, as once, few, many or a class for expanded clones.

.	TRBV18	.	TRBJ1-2	CASSPLGGGNYGYTF	TGTGCCAGCTCACCCCTCGGTGGGGGAAACTATGGCTACACCTTC
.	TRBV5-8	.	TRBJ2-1	CASSFRGYNEQFF	TGTGCCAGCAGCTTTCGTGGATACAATGAGCAGTTCTTC
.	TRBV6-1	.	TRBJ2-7	CASSSPYEQYF	TGTGCCAGCAGCTCGCCCTACGAGCAGTACTTC
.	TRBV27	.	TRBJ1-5	CASSLAPNQPQHF	TGTGCCAGCAGTTTAGCCCCTAATCAGCCCCAGCATTTT
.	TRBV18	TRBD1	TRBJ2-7	CASSPYETGVTYEQYF	TGTGCCAGCTCACCATATGAGACAGGGGTTACCTACGAGCAGTACTTC
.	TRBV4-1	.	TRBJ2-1	CASSQETFLSSYNEQFF	TGCGCCAGCAGCCAAGAGACCTTTCTAAGCTCCTACAATGAGCAGTTCTTC
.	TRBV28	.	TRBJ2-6	CASSLTSIGRGRSLSGANVLTF	TGTGCCAGCAGTTTAACCTCAATCGGTAGGGGAAGGTCTCTCTCTGGGGCCAACGTCCTGACTTTC
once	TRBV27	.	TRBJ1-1	CASSLRTDMNTEAFF	TGTGCCAGCAGTTTAAGAACAGACATGAACACTGAAGCTTTCTTT
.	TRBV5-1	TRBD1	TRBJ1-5	CASRPGQDSNQPQHF	TGCGCCAGCAGACCGGGACAGGATAGCAATCAGCCCCAGCATTTT
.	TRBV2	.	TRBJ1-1	CASSGFTEAFF	TGTGCCAGCAGTGGTTTCACTGAAGCTTTCTTT
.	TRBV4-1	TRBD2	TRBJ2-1	CASSQDLNSGIFHEQFF	TGCGCCAGCAGCCAAGATCTGAATAGCGGGATATTCCATGAGCAGTTCTTC
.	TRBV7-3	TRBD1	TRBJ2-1	CASSLGTGAMGEQFF	TGTGCCAGCAGCTTAGGGACAGGGGCCATGGGTGAGCAGTTCTTC
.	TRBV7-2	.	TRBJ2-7	CASSLIRGWRTLYEQYF	TGTGCCAGCAGCTTAATTCGGGGGTGGCGGACTCTTTACGAGCAGTACTTC
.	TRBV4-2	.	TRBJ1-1	CASSPPALAGGRGSIMNTEAFF	TGTGCCAGCAGCCCCCCGGCGTTGGCCGGCGGCCGGGGCAGTATTATGAACACTGAAGCTTTCTTT
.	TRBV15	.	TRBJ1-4	CATSRDPGGGEKLFF	TGTGCCACCAGCAGAGACCCGGGGGGCGGTGAAAAACTGTTTTTT
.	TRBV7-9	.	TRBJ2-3	CASSLLTDTQYF	TGTGCCAGCAGCTTACTCACAGATACGCAGTATTTT
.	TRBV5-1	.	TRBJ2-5	CASSLRQETQYF	TGCGCCAGCAGCTTACGCCAAGAGACCCAGTACTTC
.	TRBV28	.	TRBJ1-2	CASSFPRRGADGYTF	TGTGCCAGCAGTTTCCCCCGGCGGGGGGCGGATGGCTACACCTTC
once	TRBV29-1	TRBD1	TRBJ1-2	CSVYRGAGYTF	TGCAGCGTTTACAGGGGTGCTGGCTACACCTTC
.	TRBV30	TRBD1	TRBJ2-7	CASDRATYEQYF	TGTGCCTCGGACAGGGCCACCTACGAGCAGTACTTC
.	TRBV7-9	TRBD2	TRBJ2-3	CASSFTNLAGGPDTQYF	TGTGCCAGCAGCTTCACAAACCTAGCGGGAGGACCGGATACGCAGTATTTT
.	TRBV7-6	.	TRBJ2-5	CASSAQGREETQYF	TGTGCCAGCAGCGCTCAGGGGAGGGAAGAGACCCAGTACTTC
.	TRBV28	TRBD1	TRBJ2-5	CASVGTGGLETQYF	TGTGCCAGTGTAGGGACAGGGGGTCTAGAGACCCAGTACTTC
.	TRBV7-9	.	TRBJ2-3	CASSLDGGGADTQYF	TGTGCCAGCAGCTTAGATGGAGGAGGCGCAGATACGCAGTATTTT
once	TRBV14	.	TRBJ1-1	CASSQSTEAFF	TGTGCCAGCAGCCAGTCCACTGAAGCTTTCTTT
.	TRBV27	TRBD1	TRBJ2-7	CASSPRQGSHEQYF	TGTGCCAGCAGCCCGAGACAGGGATCGCACGAGCAGTACTTC
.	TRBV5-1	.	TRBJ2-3	CASSGGGTDTQYF	TGCGCCAGCAGCGGAGGGGGCACAGATACGCAGTATTTT
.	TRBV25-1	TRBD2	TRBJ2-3	CASSGLAGVQDTQYF	TGTGCCAGCAGTGGACTAGCGGGAGTACAAGATACGCAGTATTTT
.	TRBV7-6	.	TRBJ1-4	CASSLAGGRVEKLFF	TGTGCCAGCAGCTTAGCCGGGGGTCGGGTTGAAAAACTGTTTTTT
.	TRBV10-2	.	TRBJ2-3	CASFSGSTDTQYF	TGCGCCAGTTTTAGCGGTAGCACAGATACGCAGTATTTT
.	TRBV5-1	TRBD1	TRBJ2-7	CASSWYQGAGEQYF	TGCGCCAGCAGCTGGTACCAGGGGGCGGGCGAGCAGTACTTC
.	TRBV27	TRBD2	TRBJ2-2	CASSFSGGHRELFF	TGTGCCAGCAGTTTTAGCGGGGGTCACCGGGAGCTGTTTTTT